In this sample, the clone carrying this TCR beta chain turned up a few times. Trimming removed 1 base from V and 7 bases from J, with 14 bases in between. The germline V gene has CDR1 SGHTA and CDR2 FQGNSA. The CDR3 is 14 amino acids. Next came a second PCR, run for about 6 to 11 cycles, which used a sample-barcoded 5' primer along with a J-beta primer mix. With 12 random nucleotides, a template-switch adaptor tagged each individual cDNA molecule. TCRdb reanalysed the 5' RACE reads using MiXCR and keeps one entry per CDR3 protein. Among about 780,000 distinct CDR3 sequences, more than 35% were seen once, and the ten largest hold 15% to 20%. The data were taken from a study of blood T cells in healthy people across ages.

The TCR was taken from a man older than 75 in good health. J is TRBJ2-7 and V is TRBV7-2; no clear D. Sequencing was done on a sample of blood. This chain's CDR3 is CASSLVGLLQEQYF. Written as DNA, the CDR3 is TGTGCCAGCAGCTTAGTGGGGTTGTTGCAAGAGCAGTACTTC.